This T cell receptor (beta chain) was observed in a study of CD4 and CD8 cells across lung adenocarcinoma regions. Samples came from patients with localized non-small cell lung adenocarcinoma. A single record per CDR3 protein comes from TCRdb applying MiXCR to the PCR reads. The table has approximately 14,000 distinct CDR3 sequences, approximately 44% seen once. The length of the CDR3 is 14 residues. Per the germline V gene, CDR1 is MDHEN and CDR2 is SYDVKM. This chain joins TRBV28 and TRBJ2-1, with D perhaps TRBD1 (6 bases). The J call may be in error: the DNA end matches TRBJ2-7 better. The sequencing sample was made of CD4+ T cells from the center of a lung tumor. The sequence was collected from a male donor with lung adenocarcinoma. The CD4 and CD8 labels of this study may be unreliable. The CDR3 DNA follows: TGTGCCAGCAGTTTTTGGGACATCTCCTACGAGCAGTACTTC. Translating it yields CASSFWDISYEQYF.